What follows is one T cell receptor (beta chain) and its context. Its antigen is still unknown. This table comes from immunoSEQ multiplex PCR, and its TCRdb copy is limited to in-frame clones, with some not included. The table has 80,000 or so clones, about 74% seen once. This sample was taken from a study of T cell responses to AZD1222 COVID-19 vaccine. Findings of the study overall: Regions 160-218 and 743-854 dominated among vaccine-associated CD4 TCRs spanning spike.

V lost 3 bases and J lost 6, with 6 bases in between. Germline V CDR1 and CDR2: KGHSH, LQKENI. This CDR3 is built from 12 residues. The gene calls are TRBV18 and TRBJ2-1; D remains ambiguous. The receptor's source is an adult who received the MenACWY meningococcal vaccine as a control. This sample comprised peripheral blood, obtained 28 days after the second dose of the MenACWY control vaccine. CDR3 DNA: TGTGCCAGCTCACCGCTGCGCAATGAGCAGTTCTTC. Its protein is CASSPLRNEQFF.